A single sample is the source of the 20 T cell receptor beta chains below, sequenced in a study of cytomegalovirus exposure and HLA in healthy donors. Clones were sequenced by immunoSEQ multiplex PCR, and TCRdb holds only the in-frame ones, with some missing. The sample shows 150,000 to 200,000 clones, more than 75% of them seen only once. Material for sequencing was PBMCs. The receptor set was obtained from a man between 18 and 29 years old in good health and CMV-seronegative.

The chain carries TRBV6-5 and TRBJ1-6; 7 positions agree with TRBD1. V trimming: 5 bases; J trimming: 10 bases; junction bases outside the gene matches: 8. Germline CDR1 and CDR2: MNHEY and SVGAGI. The CDR3 totals 14 residues. CDR3 bases: TGTGCCAGCAGTCCTAAACAGGGGCGCTCACCCCTCCACTTT. Translation: CASSPKQGRSPLHF.

The chain links TRBV5-3 to TRBJ2-1; 7 bases agree with TRBD2. TRBV5-3 is identified as an open reading frame with a role that is uncertain. Trimming at V came to 2 bases and at J to 2 bases, leaving 7 bases not matched to a gene. CDR3 length: 16 amino acids. CDR3 nucleotides: TGTGCCAGAAGCTTTTTCGGGGGGATTCCCTACAATGAGCAGTTCTTC. Amino acid sequence: CARSFFGGIPYNEQFF.

The rearrangement joins TRBV15 to TRBJ1-3; D ambiguous. V lost 0 bases, J lost 0 bases, and 3 bases lay in between. Germline V gene sequence: CDR1 LNHNV, CDR2 YYDKDF (reference sequence). The CDR3 length is 14 residues. This CDR3 reads CATSRDLSGNTIYF. CDR3 coding DNA: TGTGCCACCAGCAGAGATCTCTCTGGAAACACCATATATTTT.

V gene TRBV29-1 combines with J gene TRBJ2-1, with 13 bases lining up with TRBD2. The germline CDR1 and CDR2 sequences are SQVTM and ANQGSEA. The CDR3 contains 14 residues. Losses at the gene ends were 3 bases for V and 6 bases for J; bases not matched to a gene: 2. The CDR3 protein is CSVEGLAGINEQFF. CDR3 nucleotides: TGCAGCGTTGAGGGACTAGCGGGAATCAATGAGCAGTTCTTC.

The chain is built from TRBV2 and TRBJ1-3; D not resolved. V was trimmed by 9 bases and J by 4 bases, leaving 7 bases between them. Germline CDR1 is SNHLY and CDR2 is FYNNEI. This CDR3 comprises 11 residues. CDR3: CARREGNTIYF. CDR3 in DNA: TGTGCCAGACGAGAGGGAAACACCATATATTTT.

The J gene is TRBJ2-2, the V gene TRBV5-6; weak D call: TRBD2 (5 bases). This CDR3 is built from 15 residues. Trimming took off 2 bases at V and 1 base at J, with 9 bases between the two ends. The germline gives CDR1 SGHDT, CDR2 YYEEEE. CDR3 coding DNA: TGTGCCAGCAGCTTTAGGAGCGGGAACACCGGGGAGCTGTTTTTT. It translates to CASSFRSGNTGELFF.

J is TRBJ2-7 and V is TRBV4-3, with TRBD1 matching 11 bases. V gave up 0 bases and J gave up 5 bases; unmatched junction bases: 9. From germline, CDR1 is LGHNA and CDR2 YSLEER. The CDR3 sequence is 17 residues long. CDR3 sequence (DNA): TGCGCCAGCAGCCAAGATAGCTCGGGACAGGGGGTAAACGAGCAGTACTTC. This sequence encodes CASSQDSSGQGVNEQYF.

This clone was observed at least ten times. V usage is TRBV11-2 and J usage is TRBJ1-1; a weak D match, TRBD1 (5 bases). The V and J ends lost 5 bases and 0 bases respectively, with 13 bases between them. Germline V gene lookup returns CDR1 SGHAT and CDR2 FQNNGV. There are 15 residues in the CDR3. The chain's CDR3 is CASSPRGILNTEAFF. CDR3 bases: TGTGCCAGCAGCCCCCGGGGGATTTTGAACACTGAAGCTTTCTTT.

This clone came up once. The chain recombines TRBV19 with TRBJ2-7; the match to TRBD1 covers 8 bases. J was trimmed by 0 bases and V by 5 bases; bases with no gene match: 6. The CDR3 spans 15 residues. Germline V gene sequence: CDR1 LNHDA, CDR2 SQIVND (reference sequence). The CDR3 here is CASSLQGASSYEQYF. The CDR3, as DNA: TGTGCCAGTAGTCTCCAGGGGGCGAGCTCCTACGAGCAGTACTTC.

To note about this clone: Other DNA sequences of this sample code for an identical CDR3. The chain employs TRBV6-1 and TRBJ2-7; 8 bases fit TRBD1. Germline CDR1 is MNHNS and CDR2 is SASEGT. The CDR3 extends over 12 amino acids. V dropped 6 bases and J dropped 4; count of bases not matched to a gene: 2. As DNA, the CDR3 is TGTGCCAGCAGCGGGGACAGGTACGAGCAGTACTTC. Its protein is CASSGDRYEQYF.

V is TRBV19 and J is TRBJ2-7, with a possible D match to TRBD1 (5 bases). The V and J ends lost 3 bases and 0 bases respectively, with 12 bases between them. The germline gives CDR1 LNHDA, CDR2 SQIVND (reference sequence). CDR3 length: 15 residues. For the CDR3, the DNA is TGTGCCAGTAGTATGATGACAGCCAACTCCTACGAGCAGTACTTC. Translated: CASSMMTANSYEQYF.

This clone has a handful of counts. DNA for the CDR3: TGTGCCAGCAGCCGTGGGGCCGGACAACAGAAAAACATTCAGTACTTC. As protein: CASSRGAGQQKNIQYF. J is TRBJ2-4 and V is TRBV7-2, with a tentative D call TRBD1 (5 bases). V shed 5 bases and J shed 4 bases, with 18 bases lying between them. Germline V gene sequence: CDR1 SGHTA, CDR2 FQGNSA. The CDR3 length is 16 residues.

The V and J genes are TRBV27 and TRBJ2-2; a possible D gene is TRBD2 (6 bases). CDR1 is MNHEY, CDR2 SMNVEV, per germline (reference sequence). V was clipped by 5 bases and J by 4 bases, with 14 bases between them. The CDR3 totals 15 residues. The CDR3 nucleotides read TGTGCCAGCAGTCTAATGGGACTTATCACCGGGGAGCTGTTTTTT. Encoded protein: CASSLMGLITGELFF.

The chain has TRBV29-1 and TRBJ2-1; the D is unclear. Deletions cut 7 bases from V and 5 bases from J, with 3 bases between. CDR3 length: 9 residues. Germline-derived CDR1 and CDR2 are SQVTM and ANQGSEA. CDR3: CSADNEQFF. The CDR3 DNA reads as TGCAGCGCGGACAATGAGCAGTTCTTC.

This chain uses TRBV28 with TRBJ2-7; 11 nucleotides agree with TRBD2. Germline CDR1 MDHEN, CDR2 SYDVKM. The CDR3 loop spans 15 amino acids. V shed 5 bases and J 3 bases; nucleotides not matched to a gene: 6. The CDR3 DNA reads as TGTGCCAGCAGTCCAACCGGGACTAGCGGCTACGAGCAGTACTTC. Encoded protein: CASSPTGTSGYEQYF.

The chain recombines TRBV29-1 with TRBJ2-7; 8 bases are a match to TRBD2. Trimming at V came to 4 bases and at J to 3 bases, leaving 5 bases not matched to a gene. The CDR3 totals 13 residues. Germline V CDR1 and CDR2: SQVTM, ANQGSEA. CDR3 in amino acids: CSVGGSGNYEQYF. The CDR3 coding sequence is TGCAGCGTTGGGGGTAGCGGGAACTACGAGCAGTACTTC.

This clone was counted a single time. The chain combines TRBV6-1 with TRBJ1-2; D is ambiguous. Germline CDR1 reads MNHNS; CDR2 reads SASEGT. This CDR3 has 15 residues. Deletions cut 2 bases from V and 2 bases from J, with 12 bases between. The CDR3 reads CASSENRNPNYGYTF. The DNA of the CDR3 is TGTGCCAGCAGTGAAAATAGAAATCCCAACTATGGCTACACCTTC.

The V and J genes are TRBV2 and TRBJ2-1, with 9 bases matching TRBD1. J gave up 0 bases and V 6 bases, and 3 bases lay outside the gene matches. The germline gives CDR1 SNHLY, CDR2 FYNNEI. The CDR3 extends over 15 amino acids. In DNA form, the CDR3 reads TGTGCCAGCAGAGACAGGGGGAGCTCCTACAATGAGCAGTTCTTC. Translating gives CASRDRGSSYNEQFF.

The genes are TRBV27 and TRBJ1-2; 10 bases are shared with TRBD1. The V and J ends lost 8 bases and 7 bases, in that order; junction bases with no gene match: 4. Germline-derived CDR1 and CDR2 are MNHEY and SMNVEV (reference sequence). This CDR3 has 12 residues. CDR3 coding DNA: TGTGCCAGCGGACAGGGGGTTAGTGGCTACACCTTC. Residues: CASGQGVSGYTF.

A note on this clone: A read error may account for a junction end that differs from germline. The J gene is TRBJ2-1, the V gene TRBV7-7; the D gene is possibly TRBD2 (6 bases). The CDR3 is 14 residues long. CDR1 and CDR2 from the germline V gene are SSHAT and FNYEAQ (reference sequence). The chain's CDR3 is CASSLGRENNEQFF. The DNA of the CDR3 is TGTGCTAGCAGCTTGGGGCGGGAAAACAATGAGCAGTTCTTC.